This T cell receptor (beta chain) comes out of a study of cytomegalovirus exposure and HLA in healthy donors. The study, taken as a whole, reports: Presence/absence analyses treated sequencing depth as roughly uniform across donors.

To note about this clone: Its specificity is not known.

Germline loops: CDR1 SGHAT, CDR2 FQNNGV. There are 15 residues in the CDR3. V lost 2 bases and J lost 2; bases outside the gene matches: 3. This PCR relied on a set of 60 Vbeta primers and 13 Jbeta primers. The method was immunoSEQ multiplex PCR; TCRdb's version includes in-frame clones alone and lacks a portion of them. The table shows more than 150,000 clones, with approximately 82% occurring only once. Sequenced material: PBMCs. The TCR originated in a woman in her 30s in good health and CMV-seronegative. The V gene is TRBV11-2, the J gene TRBJ2-7, with TRBD1 matching 10 bases. CDR3 nucleotide sequence: TGTGCCAGCAGCTTAATGGACAGGGGGACCTACGAGCAGTACTTC. This translates into CASSLMDRGTYEQYF.